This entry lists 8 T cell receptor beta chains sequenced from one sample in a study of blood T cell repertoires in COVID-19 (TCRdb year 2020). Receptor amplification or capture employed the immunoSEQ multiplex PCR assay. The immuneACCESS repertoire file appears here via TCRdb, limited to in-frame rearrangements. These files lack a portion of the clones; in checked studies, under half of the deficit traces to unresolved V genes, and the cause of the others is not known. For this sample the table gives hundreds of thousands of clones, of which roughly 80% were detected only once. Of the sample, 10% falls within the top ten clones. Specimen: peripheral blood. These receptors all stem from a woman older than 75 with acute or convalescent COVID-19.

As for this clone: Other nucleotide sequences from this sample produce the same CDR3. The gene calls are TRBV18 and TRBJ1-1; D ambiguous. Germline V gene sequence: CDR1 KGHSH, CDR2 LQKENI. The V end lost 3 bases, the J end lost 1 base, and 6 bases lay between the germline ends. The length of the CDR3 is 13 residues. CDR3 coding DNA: TGTGCCAGCTCACCCGCGGAGAACACTGAAGCTTTCTTT. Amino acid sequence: CASSPAENTEAFF. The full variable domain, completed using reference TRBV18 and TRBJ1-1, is NAGVMQNPRHLVRRRGQEARLRCSPMKGHSHVYWYRQLPEEGLKFMVYLQKENIIDESGMPKERFSAEFPKEGPSILRIQQVVRGDSAAYFCASSPAENTEAFFGQGTRLTVV.

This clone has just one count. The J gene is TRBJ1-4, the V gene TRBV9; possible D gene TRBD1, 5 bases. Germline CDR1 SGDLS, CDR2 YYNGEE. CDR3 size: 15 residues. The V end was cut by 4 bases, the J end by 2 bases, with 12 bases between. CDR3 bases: TGTGCCAGCAGCAAGTGGACACGCACTAATGAAAAACTGTTTTTT. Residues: CASSKWTRTNEKLFF.

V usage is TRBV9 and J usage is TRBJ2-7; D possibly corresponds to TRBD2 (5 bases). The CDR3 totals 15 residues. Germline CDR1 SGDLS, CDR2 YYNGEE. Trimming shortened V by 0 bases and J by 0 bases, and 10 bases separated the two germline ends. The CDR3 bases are TGTGCCAGCAGCGTAGGATTTGGGAGCTCCTACGAGCAGTACTTC. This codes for CASSVGFGSSYEQYF.

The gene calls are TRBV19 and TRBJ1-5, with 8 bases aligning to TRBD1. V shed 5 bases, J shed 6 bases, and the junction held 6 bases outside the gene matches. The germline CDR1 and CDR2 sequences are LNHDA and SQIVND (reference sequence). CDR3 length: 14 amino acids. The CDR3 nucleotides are TGTGCCAGTAGTGCGTCAGGGGGCACTCAGCCCCAGCATTTT. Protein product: CASSASGGTQPQHF.

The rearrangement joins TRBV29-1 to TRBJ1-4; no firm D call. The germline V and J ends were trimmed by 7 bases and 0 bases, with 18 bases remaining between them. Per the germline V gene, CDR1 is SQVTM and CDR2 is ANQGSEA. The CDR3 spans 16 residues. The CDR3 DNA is TGCAGCGCCCAGGCTTTGACGGGATCAACTAATGAAAAACTGTTTTTT. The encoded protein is CSAQALTGSTNEKLFF.

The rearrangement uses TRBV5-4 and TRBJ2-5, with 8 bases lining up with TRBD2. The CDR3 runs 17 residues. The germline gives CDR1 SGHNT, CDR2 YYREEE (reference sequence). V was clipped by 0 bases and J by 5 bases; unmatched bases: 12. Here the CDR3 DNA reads TGTGCCAGCAGCTTGGGGTCGGGGGGGCCTCTCTGGGAGACCCAGTACTTC. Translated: CASSLGSGGPLWETQYF.

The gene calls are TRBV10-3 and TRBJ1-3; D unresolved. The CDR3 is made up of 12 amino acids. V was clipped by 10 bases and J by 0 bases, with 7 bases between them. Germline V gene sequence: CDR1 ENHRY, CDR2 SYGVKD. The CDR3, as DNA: TGTGCCACCCGGGACTCTGGAAACACCATATATTTT. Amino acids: CATRDSGNTIYF.

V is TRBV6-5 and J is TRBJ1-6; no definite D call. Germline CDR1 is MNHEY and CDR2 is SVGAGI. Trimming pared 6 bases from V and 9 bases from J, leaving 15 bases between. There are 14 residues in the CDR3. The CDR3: CASSPRPEGSPLHF. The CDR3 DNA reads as TGTGCCAGCAGCCCAAGGCCAGAGGGTTCACCCCTCCACTTT.